Described below is a single T cell receptor (beta chain) sequence and its context. The specificity of this receptor is unknown. No quality values exist for individual bases; no much larger clone is one base distant. The sample is drawn from a study of cytomegalovirus exposure and HLA in healthy donors (dated by TCRdb to about 2017). Regarding the research as a whole: The 500 to 800 repertoires of the first cohort and the 110 or so validation repertoires were produced on the same platform, according to a later analysis. The aim of the study was to test whether cataloging public T cell receptors could identify signatures of past pathogen exposure. Besides the first cohort of around 700 subjects, a separate validation cohort made up of 95 to 150 different subjects was used. To predict cytomegalovirus infection status, the study brought together high-throughput TCR immunosequencing, statistical association of individual TCRs with disease status, and machine learning. The study at large found these results: It was suggested by the authors that the approach could potentially be generalized to other disease states and immunological phenotypes. Across donors, most TCR sequences were observed very rarely, whereas some public TCRs were present in many individuals. A few of the identified cytomegalovirus-associated TCR beta chains were confirmed in vitro to be specific for cytomegalovirus antigens. The study listed 150 to 200 TCR beta chains as associated with cytomegalovirus. The validation cohort had no HLA typing available for a later analysis, so co-occurrence within that cohort was assessed over all 130 or so repertoires. The classifier was reported to diagnose cytomegalovirus status with high specificity and sensitivity in both the original and validation cohorts. In a later analysis, TCRs clustered in the first cohort were found to also tend to co-occur in the roughly 130 validation repertoires, with roughly 93% of cluster scores above 0.

Separate from the roughly 650-subject first cohort, the validation cohort of 90 to 150 subjects was the group to which the donors belonged. Libraries were constructed by the immunoSEQ multiplex PCR assay. Under the source paper's analysis protocol: A statistical classification framework was developed to diagnose cytomegalovirus status using the catalog of TCR beta chain sequences. Here the immuneACCESS table is served through TCRdb, limited to in-frame sequences with V and J called. Missing clones are a known gap in these copies; in checked studies unresolved V genes cover under half, and the rest lacks a known reason. V, J and clone size are those of that table, while D and trimming were read from the DNA. Here the sample has nearly 200,000 clones; about 79% occur a single time. The ten largest clones add up to 13% of the sample. The sequence was obtained from a woman younger than 45 in good health and CMV-seropositive. The sequencing input was PBMCs.

This receptor carries the CDR3 CASSVRQGGQPQHF. The nucleotide sequence is TGTGCCAGCAGTGTCCGACAGGGCGGTCAGCCCCAGCATTTT. This chain joins TRBV6-1 to TRBJ1-5, and 7 junctional nucleotides match TRBD1. Here V drops 4 bases and J drops 6 bases, and the junction holds 6 bases not matched to any gene. Sequences MNHNS (CDR1) and SASEGT (CDR2) are obtained from the germline V gene. The CDR3 measures 14 amino acids from cysteine to phenylalanine. CDR3 DNA only is kept here, 42 bases in frame from base 1.